This note documents a single T cell receptor beta chain sequence. These data belong to a study of lymphopenia after photon versus proton radiotherapy. Trimming shortened V by 11 bases and J by 7 bases, and 17 bases separated the two germline ends. CDR3 length: 13 residues. The germline V gene has CDR1 SNHLY and CDR2 FYNNEI. Some clones are missing from TCRdb's copy, which holds only in-frame ones; the method was immunoSEQ multiplex PCR. The table has approximately 50,000 clones, around four fifths seen once. The sequence derives from a man aged 50 to 59 with gastric cancer. The sample was peripheral blood, taken from a patient treated with photon-based radiotherapy. The rearrangement uses TRBV2 and TRBJ1-4; D is ambiguous. The DNA of the CDR3 is TGTGCCGGGCTCCGGGTCTACGGTGAAAAACTGTTTTTT. Its translation: CAGLRVYGEKLFF.